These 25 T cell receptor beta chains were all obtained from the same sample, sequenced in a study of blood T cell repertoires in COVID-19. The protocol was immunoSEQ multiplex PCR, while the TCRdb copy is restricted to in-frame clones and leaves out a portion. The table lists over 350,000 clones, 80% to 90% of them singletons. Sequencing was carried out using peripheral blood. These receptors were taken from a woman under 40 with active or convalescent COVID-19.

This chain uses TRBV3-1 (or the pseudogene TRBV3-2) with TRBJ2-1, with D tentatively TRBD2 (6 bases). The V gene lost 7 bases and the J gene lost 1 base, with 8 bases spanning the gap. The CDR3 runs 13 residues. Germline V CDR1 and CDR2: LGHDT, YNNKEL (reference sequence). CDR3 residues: CASTRGSYNEQFF. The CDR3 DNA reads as TGTGCCAGCACCCGGGGGTCCTACAATGAGCAGTTCTTC.

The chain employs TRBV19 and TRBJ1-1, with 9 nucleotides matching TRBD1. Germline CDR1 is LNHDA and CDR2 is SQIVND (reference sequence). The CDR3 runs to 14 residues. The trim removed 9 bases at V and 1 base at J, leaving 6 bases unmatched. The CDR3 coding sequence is TGTGCCAGATTATGGACAGGGGAGAACACTGAAGCTTTCTTT. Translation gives CARLWTGENTEAFF.

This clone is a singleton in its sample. CDR3 nucleotides: TGTGCCATCAGGGGGACAGGGATTGAGCAGTTCTTC. Its protein is CAIRGTGIEQFF. V gene TRBV10-3 combines with J gene TRBJ2-1; 9 bases align to TRBD1. The junction had 3 bases not matched to a gene; V was cut back by 6 bases and J by 9 bases. There are 12 residues in the CDR3. Germline values: CDR1 ENHRY, CDR2 SYGVKD.

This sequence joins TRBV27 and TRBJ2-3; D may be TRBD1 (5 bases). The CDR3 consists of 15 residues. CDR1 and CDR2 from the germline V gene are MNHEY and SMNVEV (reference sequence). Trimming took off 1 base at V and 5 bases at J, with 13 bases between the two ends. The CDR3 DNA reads TGTGCCAGCAGTTTATTCGGTCGCAGGGAAGATACGCAGTATTTT. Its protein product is CASSLFGRREDTQYF.

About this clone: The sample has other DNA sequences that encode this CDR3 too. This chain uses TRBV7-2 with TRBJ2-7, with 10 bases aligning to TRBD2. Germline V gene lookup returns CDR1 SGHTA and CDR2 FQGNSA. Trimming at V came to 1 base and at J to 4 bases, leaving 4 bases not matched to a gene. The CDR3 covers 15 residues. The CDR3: CASSLGLAGAYEQYF. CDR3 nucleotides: TGTGCCAGCAGCTTAGGGCTAGCGGGAGCGTACGAGCAGTACTTC.

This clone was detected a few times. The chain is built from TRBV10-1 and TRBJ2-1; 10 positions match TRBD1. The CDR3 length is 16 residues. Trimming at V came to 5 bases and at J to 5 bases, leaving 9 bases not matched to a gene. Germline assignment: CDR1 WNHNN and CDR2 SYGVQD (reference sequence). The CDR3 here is CASSPTGTGVDNEQFF. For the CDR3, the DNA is TGCGCCAGCAGTCCTACCGGGACAGGGGTCGACAATGAGCAGTTCTTC.

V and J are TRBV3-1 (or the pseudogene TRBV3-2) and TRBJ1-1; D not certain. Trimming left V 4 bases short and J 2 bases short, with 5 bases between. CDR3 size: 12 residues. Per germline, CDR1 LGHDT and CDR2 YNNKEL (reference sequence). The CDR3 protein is CASSPSNTEAFF. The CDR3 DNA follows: TGTGCCAGCAGCCCGTCCAACACTGAAGCTTTCTTT.

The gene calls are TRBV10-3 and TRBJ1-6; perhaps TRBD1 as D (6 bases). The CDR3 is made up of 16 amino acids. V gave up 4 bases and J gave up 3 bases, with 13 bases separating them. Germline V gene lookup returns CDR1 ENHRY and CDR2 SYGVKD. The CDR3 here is CAISGQALSYNSPLHF. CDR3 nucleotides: TGTGCCATCAGTGGACAGGCCCTGAGCTATAATTCACCCCTCCACTTT.

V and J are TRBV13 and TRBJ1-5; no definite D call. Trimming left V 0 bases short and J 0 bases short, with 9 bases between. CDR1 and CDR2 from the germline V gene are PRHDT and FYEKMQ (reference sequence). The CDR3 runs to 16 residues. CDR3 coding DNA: TGTGCCAGCAGCTTAGGCGCCGGACTTAGCAATCAGCCCCAGCATTTT. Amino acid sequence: CASSLGAGLSNQPQHF.

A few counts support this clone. CDR3 sequence (DNA): TGTGCCAGCAGCCCCCGGACTAGCGGGGGGGCTCTGGTGCAGTTCTTC. Its translation is CASSPRTSGGALVQFF. This rearrangement joins TRBV7-2 to TRBJ2-1; 15 bases match TRBD2. CDR1 and CDR2 (germline): SGHTA, FQGNSA. V dropped 5 bases and J dropped 12; count of bases not matched to a gene: 11. The CDR3 has 16 amino acids.

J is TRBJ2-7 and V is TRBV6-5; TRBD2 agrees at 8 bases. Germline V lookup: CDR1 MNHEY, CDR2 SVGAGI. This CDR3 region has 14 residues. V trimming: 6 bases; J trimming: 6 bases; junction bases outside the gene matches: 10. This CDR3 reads CASRQAGDRFEQYF. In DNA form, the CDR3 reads TGTGCCAGCAGACAAGCGGGGGACCGCTTCGAGCAGTACTTC.

The CDR3 loop reads CASSPRGGPGYTF. The CDR3 bases are TGTGCCAGCAGCCCCCGGGGGGGGCCTGGCTACACCTTC. The rearrangement links TRBV13 to TRBJ1-2; tentatively, D is TRBD1 (6 bases). This CDR3 contains 13 residues. In germline, CDR1 is PRHDT, CDR2 FYEKMQ (reference sequence). V was pared by 5 bases and J by 7 bases, with 14 bases between.

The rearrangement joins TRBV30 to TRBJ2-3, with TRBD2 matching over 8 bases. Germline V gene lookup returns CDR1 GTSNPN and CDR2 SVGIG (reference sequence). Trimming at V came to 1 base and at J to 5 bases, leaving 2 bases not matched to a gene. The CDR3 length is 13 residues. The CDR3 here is CAWSAGGGDTQYF. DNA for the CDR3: TGTGCCTGGAGTGCGGGAGGGGGAGATACGCAGTATTTT.

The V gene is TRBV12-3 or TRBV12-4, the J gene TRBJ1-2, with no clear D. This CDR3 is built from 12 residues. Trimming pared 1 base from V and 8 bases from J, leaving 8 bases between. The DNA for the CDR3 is TGTGCCAGCAGTTTAGGAGGTGGGGGCTACACCTTC. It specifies CASSLGGGGYTF.

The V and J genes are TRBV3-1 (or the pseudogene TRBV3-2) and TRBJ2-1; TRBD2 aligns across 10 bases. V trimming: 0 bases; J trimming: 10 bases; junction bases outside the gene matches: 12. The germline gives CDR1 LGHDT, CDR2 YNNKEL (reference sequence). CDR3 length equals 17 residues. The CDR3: CASSQDRLAGGGGEQFF. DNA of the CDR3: TGTGCCAGCAGCCAAGACCGACTAGCGGGCGGTGGGGGCGAGCAGTTCTTC.

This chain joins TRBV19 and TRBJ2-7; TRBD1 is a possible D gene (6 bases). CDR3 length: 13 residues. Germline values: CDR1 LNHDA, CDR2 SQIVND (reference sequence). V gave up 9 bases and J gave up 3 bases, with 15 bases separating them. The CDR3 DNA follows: TGTGCCAGCGCGTACGAACAGGGCTACGAGCAGTACTTC. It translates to CASAYEQGYEQYF.

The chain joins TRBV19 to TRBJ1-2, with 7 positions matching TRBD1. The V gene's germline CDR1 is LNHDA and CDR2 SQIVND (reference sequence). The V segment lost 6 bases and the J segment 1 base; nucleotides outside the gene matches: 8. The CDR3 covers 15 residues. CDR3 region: CASRDAGTDNYGYTF. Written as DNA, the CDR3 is TGTGCCAGTAGAGATGCCGGGACAGATAACTATGGCTACACCTTC.

The CDR3 region is CASSHKGTVDGYTF. Here the CDR3 DNA reads TGCGCCAGCAGCCATAAAGGGACAGTTGATGGCTACACCTTC. This chain links TRBV4-1 with TRBJ1-2; 7 bases are a match to TRBD1. The CDR3 sequence is 14 residues long. The germline CDR1 and CDR2 sequences are MGHRA and YSYEKL. V was pared by 3 bases and J by 6 bases, with 7 bases of the junction left unmatched.

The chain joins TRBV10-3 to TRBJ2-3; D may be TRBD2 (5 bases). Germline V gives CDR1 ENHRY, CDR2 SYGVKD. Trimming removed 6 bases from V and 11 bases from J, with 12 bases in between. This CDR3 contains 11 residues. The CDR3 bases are TGTGCCATCAGCGAACTAGTAGAGCAGTATTTT. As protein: CAISELVEQYF.

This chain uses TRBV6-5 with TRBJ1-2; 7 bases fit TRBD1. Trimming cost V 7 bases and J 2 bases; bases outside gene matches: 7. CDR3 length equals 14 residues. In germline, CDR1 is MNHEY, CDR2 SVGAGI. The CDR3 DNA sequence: TGTGCCAGCATCTCGGGACAGATAAACTATGGCTACACCTTC. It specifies CASISGQINYGYTF.

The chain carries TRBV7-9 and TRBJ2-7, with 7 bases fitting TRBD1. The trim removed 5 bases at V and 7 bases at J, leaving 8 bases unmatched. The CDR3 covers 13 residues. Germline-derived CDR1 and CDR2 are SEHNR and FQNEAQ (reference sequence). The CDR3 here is CASSALSTGEQYF. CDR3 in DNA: TGTGCCAGCAGCGCACTCTCGACAGGGGAGCAGTACTTC. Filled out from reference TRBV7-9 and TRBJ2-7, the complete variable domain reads DTGVSQNPRHKITKRGQNVTFRCDPISEHNRLYWYRQTLGQGPEFLTYFQNEAQLEKSRLLSDRFSAERPKGSFSTLEIQRTEQGDSAMYLCASSALSTGEQYFGPGTRLTVT.

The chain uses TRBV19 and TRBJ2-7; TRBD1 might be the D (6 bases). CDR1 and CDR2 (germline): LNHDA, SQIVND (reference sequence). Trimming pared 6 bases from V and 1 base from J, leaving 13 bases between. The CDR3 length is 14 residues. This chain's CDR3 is CASRHTGPSYEQYF. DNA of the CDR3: TGTGCCAGTAGGCATACAGGGCCTTCCTACGAGCAGTACTTC.

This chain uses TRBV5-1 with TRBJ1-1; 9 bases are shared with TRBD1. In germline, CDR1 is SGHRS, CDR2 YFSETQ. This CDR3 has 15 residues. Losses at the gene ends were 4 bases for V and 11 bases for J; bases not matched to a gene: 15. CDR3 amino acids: CASSTQGAGSRIAFF. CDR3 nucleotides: TGCGCCAGCAGCACACAGGGGGCGGGCTCCAGGATCGCTTTCTTT.

The CDR3, as DNA: TGTGCCAGCAGCTTGACAGTTACTGGGGCCAACGTCCTGACTTTC. This sequence encodes CASSLTVTGANVLTF. The chain joins TRBV11-2 to TRBJ2-6; D may be TRBD1 (5 bases). CDR1 and CDR2 (germline): SGHAT, FQNNGV. V was trimmed by 3 bases and J by 2 bases, leaving 8 bases between them. The CDR3 is made up of 15 amino acids. Full variable domain (missing parts from reference TRBV11-2 and TRBJ2-6): EAGVAQSPRYKIIEKRQSVAFWCNPISGHATLYWYQQILGQGPKLLIQFQNNGVVDDSQLPKDRFSAERLKGVDSTLKIQPAKLEDSAVYLCASSLTVTGANVLTFGAGSRLTVL.

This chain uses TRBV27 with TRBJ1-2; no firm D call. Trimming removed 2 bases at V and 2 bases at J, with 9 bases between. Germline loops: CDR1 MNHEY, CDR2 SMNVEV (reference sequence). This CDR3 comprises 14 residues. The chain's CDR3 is CASSLSGRNYGYTF. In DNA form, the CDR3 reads TGTGCCAGCAGTTTAAGCGGTCGCAACTATGGCTACACCTTC.